This passage covers 20 T cell receptor beta chains from one sample sequenced in a study of glioma-infiltrating T cells. The iRepertoire nested amplicon-rescue multiplex PCR amplified TCR alpha and beta CDR3s from RNA. MiXCR, run by TCRdb on the multiplex PCR reads, gives a single entry per CDR3 protein. The sample carries under 150,000 distinct CDR3 sequences, 20% to 25% recorded once. What was sequenced was glioma tissue, nonneoplastic brain tissue, or PBMCs (not recorded which). These receptors all come from a human donor with low-grade glioma or glioblastoma, undergoing nonglioma brain surgery, or in good health (not recorded which).

The chain uses TRBV4-2 and TRBJ2-4; possibly TRBD1 or TRBD2 for D (5 bases each). The CDR3 has 16 residues. The V gene's germline CDR1 is LGHNA and CDR2 YNFKEQ. V gave up 0 bases and J gave up 3 bases, with 12 bases separating them. The CDR3 loop is CASSQERGGGKNIQYF. The DNA of the CDR3 is TGTGCCAGCAGCCAAGAGAGGGGTGGGGGCAAAAACATTCAGTACTTC.

In its sample, this clonotype was seen a few times. The V gene is TRBV19, the J gene TRBJ1-1; D uncertain. CDR1 is LNHDA, CDR2 SQIVND, per germline (reference sequence). This CDR3 has 13 amino acids. With 9 bases removed from V and 4 bases from J, the gap between germline ends came to 15 bases. The CDR3 here is CASLPEWGTEAFF. DNA of the CDR3: TGTGCCAGCCTGCCCGAATGGGGCACTGAAGCTTTCTTT.

As concerns this clonotype: The junction and the germline gene differ at one end; a read error may be behind it. The CDR3 protein is CASSHLVAGNYGYTF. CDR3 bases: TGCGCCAGCAGCCACTTAGTAGCGGGGAACTATGGCTACACCTTC. The chain uses TRBV14 and TRBJ1-2; D is undetermined. Germline lookup yields CDR1 SGHDN and CDR2 FVKESK. The CDR3 covers 15 residues.

The V and J genes are TRBV9 and TRBJ1-1; D is perhaps TRBD1 (6 bases). In germline, CDR1 is SGDLS, CDR2 YYNGEE. This CDR3 is 14 amino acids long. Trimming cost V 4 bases and J 0 bases, with 10 bases left between them. The CDR3 DNA is TGTGCCAGCAGCACCGGGACATTGAACACTGAAGCTTTCTTT. This sequence encodes CASSTGTLNTEAFF.

This clonotype occurred a few times. The J gene is TRBJ2-4, the V gene TRBV20-1, with D unresolved. Germline V gene data show CDR1 as DFQATT and CDR2 as SNEGSKA (reference sequence). The CDR3 contains 15 residues. Trimming took off 6 bases at V and 0 bases at J, with 15 bases between the two ends. This chain's CDR3 is CSAPPGRLAKNIQYF. For the CDR3, the DNA is TGCAGTGCCCCTCCGGGCAGACTAGCCAAAAACATTCAGTACTTC.

The chain couples TRBV19 to TRBJ1-2; tentative D call: TRBD1 (6 bases). The CDR3 is made up of 13 amino acids. Trimming shortened V by 7 bases and J by 7 bases, and 16 bases separated the two germline ends. The germline CDR1 and CDR2 sequences are LNHDA and SQIVND (reference sequence). CDR3 in DNA: TGTGCCAGTACCTACTCGGGGGCTCGTGGCTACACCTTC. Protein product: CASTYSGARGYTF.

This sequence joins TRBV5-1 and TRBJ1-6; D is unresolved. Germline V CDR1 and CDR2: SGHRS, YFSETQ. The CDR3 extends over 14 amino acids. Trimming pared 4 bases from V and 1 base from J, leaving 6 bases between. CDR3 in DNA: TGCGCCAGCAGCCACGGATCCTATAATTCACCCCTCCACTTT. This codes for CASSHGSYNSPLHF.

The sample holds a few counts of this clonotype. V usage is TRBV9 and J usage is TRBJ2-5; D assignment may be TRBD1 or TRBD2 (5 bases each). CDR3 length: 13 residues. Germline values: CDR1 SGDLS, CDR2 YYNGEE. Trimming removed 2 bases at V and 7 bases at J, with 12 bases between. Here the CDR3 reads CASSVNSGGTQYF. CDR3 nucleotide sequence: TGTGCCAGCAGCGTCAACTCTGGGGGGACCCAGTACTTC. Based on the CDR3 plus reference TRBV9 and TRBJ2-5, the full variable domain is DSGVTQTPKHLITATGQRVTLRCSPRSGDLSVYWYQQSLDQGLQFLIQYYNGEERAKGNILERFSAQQFPDLHSELNLSSLELGDSALYFCASSVNSGGTQYFGPGTRLLVL.

Turning to this clonotype: Sequence at one end of the junction differs from germline and may be a read error. The V call is TRBV24-1, the J call TRBJ2-3; D is possibly TRBD1 or TRBD2 (5 bases each). This CDR3 is built from 16 residues. The germline CDR1 and CDR2 sequences are KGHDR and SFDVKD. The CDR3 DNA sequence: TGTGCCATCAGTGATAGAAGGGGAGATAGCACAGATACGCAGTATTTT. Translated: CAISDRRGDSTDTQYF.

The chain couples TRBV20-1 to TRBJ1-2; 7 bases align to TRBD1. This CDR3 spans 12 amino acids. V was clipped by 5 bases and J by 8 bases; unmatched bases: 8. Germline loops: CDR1 DFQATT, CDR2 SNEGSKA (reference sequence). CDR3 in amino acids: CSADTGAGGYTF. CDR3 bases: TGCAGTGCTGATACAGGGGCAGGCGGCTACACCTTC.

This rearrangement joins TRBV27 to TRBJ1-1; D not certain. The V and J ends lost 5 bases and 0 bases respectively, with 16 bases between them. This CDR3 is built from 16 residues. From germline, CDR1 is MNHEY and CDR2 SMNVEV (reference sequence). CDR3 sequence: CASSPPLGAMNTEAFF. The CDR3 bases are TGTGCCAGCAGTCCCCCGCTAGGAGCGATGAACACTGAAGCTTTCTTT.

This clonotype was detected only a few times. The CDR3: CASSQDALAGGSTDTQYF. CDR3 bases: TGTGCCAGCAGCCAAGACGCTTTAGCGGGGGGAAGCACAGATACGCAGTATTTT. This chain uses TRBV4-2 with TRBJ2-3; TRBD2 matches at 10 bases. Germline lookup yields CDR1 LGHNA and CDR2 YNFKEQ. The CDR3 has 18 amino acids. Trimming cost V 0 bases and J 0 bases; bases outside gene matches: 6.

The rearrangement joins TRBV7-9 to TRBJ1-1; the D is unclear. Between the trimmed V and J ends, which lost 4 bases and 1 base, there was a span of 10 bases. Germline V CDR1 and CDR2: SEHNR, FQNEAQ (reference sequence). This CDR3 comprises 14 residues. CDR3 nucleotides: TGTGCCAGCAGCTATCGGCCACGGAACACTGAAGCTTTCTTT. It translates to CASSYRPRNTEAFF.

This clonotype showed up many times. The chain couples TRBV20-1 to TRBJ1-3; 7 bases map to TRBD1. The CDR3 totals 16 residues. V shed 1 base and J 0 bases; nucleotides not matched to a gene: 6. Germline CDR1 reads DFQATT; CDR2 reads SNEGSKA (reference sequence). CDR3 loop: CSARANRGGSGNTIYF. CDR3 coding DNA: TGCAGTGCTAGAGCAAACAGGGGTGGCTCTGGAAACACCATATATTTT.

This clonotype has a count of ten or more. This chain connects TRBV20-1 to TRBJ1-5; weak D call: TRBD1 (5 bases). The germline gives CDR1 DFQATT, CDR2 SNEGSKA (reference sequence). There are 14 residues in the CDR3. Trimming pared 5 bases from V and 0 bases from J, leaving 11 bases between. CDR3 nucleotides: TGCAGTGCTTACAGGCTTAATAGCAATCAGCCCCAGCATTTT. Residues: CSAYRLNSNQPQHF.

This clonotype was observed a few times. This chain joins TRBV3-1 and TRBJ1-6; TRBD1 is a possible D gene (6 bases). The ends were cut back, 6 bases at V and 7 bases at J, with 13 bases in the middle. From germline, CDR1 is LGHDT and CDR2 YNNKEL (reference sequence). This CDR3 spans 14 amino acids. For the CDR3, the DNA is TGTGCCAGCAGTCGGGACACGGGGAATTCACCCCTCCACTTT. This gives the protein CASSRDTGNSPLHF.

This clonotype showed up many times. V usage is TRBV28 and J usage is TRBJ2-7; 7 nucleotides agree with TRBD1. CDR3 size: 13 residues. The ends lost 4 bases at V and 5 bases at J; junction bases unmatched: 5. CDR1 and CDR2 (germline): MDHEN, SYDVKM. The DNA of the CDR3 is TGTGCCAGCAGTTCGGGACAGTTCCACGAGCAGTACGTC. Translation gives CASSSGQFHEQYV.

Many counts were recorded for this clonotype. This chain uses TRBV6-1 with TRBJ2-3; TRBD1 aligns across 8 bases. The junction had 12 bases not matched to a gene; V was cut back by 6 bases and J by 4 bases. The CDR3 runs to 16 residues. Per germline, CDR1 MNHNS and CDR2 SASEGT. The CDR3 nucleotides are TGTGCCAGCAGGATAAGACAGGGGAGGACCGCAGATACGCAGTATTTT. This codes for CASRIRQGRTADTQYF.

This clonotype was found a few times. The gene calls are TRBV2 and TRBJ1-2, with D possibly TRBD1 on 6 matching bases. V gave up 6 bases and J gave up 5 bases, with 7 bases separating them. Germline V gives CDR1 SNHLY, CDR2 FYNNEI. The CDR3 consists of 11 residues. CDR3 in amino acids: CASRQGYGYTF. In DNA, the CDR3 is TGTGCCAGCAGACAGGGATATGGCTACACCTTC.

This clonotype has more than one count but fewer than ten. The chain combines TRBV7-2 with TRBJ1-2; 8 bases match TRBD1. After removal of 6 bases from V and 5 bases from J, the junction contained 8 bases not matched to a gene. CDR1 is SGHTA and CDR2 is FQGNSA in the germline V gene. CDR3 length: 14 residues. The CDR3 coding sequence is TGTGCCAGCAGGAGTCTGGACAGGGTGTATGGCTACACCTTC. Its translation: CASRSLDRVYGYTF.